The clone carrying this TCR beta chain was counted a few times. Its antigen is undetermined. The data originate from a study of T-cell memory formation after mild COVID-19. Regarding the study as a whole: SARS-CoV-2 specificity of second-wave clones peaking day 37 was unconfirmed.

A 5'RACE reaction primed in the constant segment made cDNA libraries of TCR alpha and TCR beta, and these carried sample barcodes and UMIs. TCRdb passed the 5' RACE reads through MiXCR, listing each CDR3 protein once. The sample has roughly 400,000 distinct CDR3 sequences, more than 20% seen once. CDR3 length equals 15 residues. The V and J ends lost 2 bases and 7 bases, in that order; junction bases with no gene match: 7. The germline V gene has CDR1 MGHRA and CDR2 YSYEKL. This TCR was sampled from an adult woman who had mild COVID-19 (a few samples of this study predate the infection). Cell type and time point are not known. The sequencing sample was made of PBMCs or a T cell subset sorted from them (not recorded which). J is TRBJ2-3 and V is TRBV4-1; TRBD2 aligns across 9 bases. As DNA, the CDR3 is TGCGCCAGCAGCCAAAGCCGCGGGGGGGCGAATACGCAGTATTTT. Amino acids: CASSQSRGGANTQYF.